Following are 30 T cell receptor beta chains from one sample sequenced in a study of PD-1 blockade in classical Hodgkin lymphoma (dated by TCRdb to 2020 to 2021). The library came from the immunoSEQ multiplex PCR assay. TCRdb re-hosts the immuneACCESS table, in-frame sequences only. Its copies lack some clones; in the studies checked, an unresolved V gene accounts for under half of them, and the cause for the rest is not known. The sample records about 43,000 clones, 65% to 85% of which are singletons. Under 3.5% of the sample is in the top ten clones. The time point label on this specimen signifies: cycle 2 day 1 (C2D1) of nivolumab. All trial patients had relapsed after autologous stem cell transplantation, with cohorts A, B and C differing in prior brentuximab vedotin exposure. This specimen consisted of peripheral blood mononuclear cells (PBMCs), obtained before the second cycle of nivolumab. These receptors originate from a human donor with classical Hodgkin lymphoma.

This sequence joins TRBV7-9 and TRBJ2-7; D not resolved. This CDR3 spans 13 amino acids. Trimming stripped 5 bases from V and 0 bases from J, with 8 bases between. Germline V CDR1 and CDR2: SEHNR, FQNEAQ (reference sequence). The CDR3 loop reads CASSPESSYEQYF. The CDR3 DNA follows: TGTGCCAGCAGCCCGGAGAGCTCCTACGAGCAGTACTTC.

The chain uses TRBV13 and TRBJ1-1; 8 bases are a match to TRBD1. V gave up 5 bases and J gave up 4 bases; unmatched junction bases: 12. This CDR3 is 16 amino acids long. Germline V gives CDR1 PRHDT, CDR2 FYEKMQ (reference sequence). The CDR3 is CASSGAGQGSGTEAFF. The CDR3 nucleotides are TGTGCCAGCAGCGGGGCCGGACAGGGTTCCGGCACTGAAGCTTTCTTT.

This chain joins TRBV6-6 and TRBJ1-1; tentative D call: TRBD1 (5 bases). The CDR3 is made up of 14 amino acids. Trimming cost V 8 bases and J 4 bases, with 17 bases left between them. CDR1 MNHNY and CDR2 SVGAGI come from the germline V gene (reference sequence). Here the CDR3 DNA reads TGTGCCAGCGGGGATTGGGGGGGGATCACTGAAGCTTTCTTT. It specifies CASGDWGGITEAFF.

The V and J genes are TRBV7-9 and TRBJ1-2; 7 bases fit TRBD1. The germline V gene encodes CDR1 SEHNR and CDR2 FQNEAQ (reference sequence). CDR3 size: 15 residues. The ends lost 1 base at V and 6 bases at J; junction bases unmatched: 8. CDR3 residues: CASSLGFPTGDGYTF. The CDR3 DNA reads TGTGCCAGCAGCTTAGGCTTCCCTACAGGGGATGGCTACACCTTC.

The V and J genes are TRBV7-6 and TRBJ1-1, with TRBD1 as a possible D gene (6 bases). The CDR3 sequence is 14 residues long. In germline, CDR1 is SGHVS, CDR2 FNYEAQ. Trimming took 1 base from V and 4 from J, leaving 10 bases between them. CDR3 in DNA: TGTGCCAGCAGCTTAGAGGGGGGTACCACTGAAGCTTTCTTT. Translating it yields CASSLEGGTTEAFF.

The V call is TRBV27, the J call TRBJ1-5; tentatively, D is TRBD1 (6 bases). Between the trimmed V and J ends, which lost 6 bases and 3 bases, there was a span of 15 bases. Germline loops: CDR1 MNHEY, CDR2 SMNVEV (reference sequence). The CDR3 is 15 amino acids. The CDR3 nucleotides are TGTGCCAGCAGGTCATTGGACAGCCCCAATCAGCCCCAGCATTTT. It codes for CASRSLDSPNQPQHF.

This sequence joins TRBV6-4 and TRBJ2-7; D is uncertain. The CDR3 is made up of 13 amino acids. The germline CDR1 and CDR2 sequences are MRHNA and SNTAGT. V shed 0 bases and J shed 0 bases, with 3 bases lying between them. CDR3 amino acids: CASSDSPSYEQYF. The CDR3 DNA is TGTGCCAGCAGTGACTCGCCCTCCTACGAGCAGTACTTC.

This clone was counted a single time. For the CDR3, the DNA is TGTGCCAGCAGCCCGCGATCTCCGGGCGCGAACTATGGCTACACCTTC. Its translation: CASSPRSPGANYGYTF. This chain links TRBV9 with TRBJ1-2; D is undetermined. There are 16 residues in the CDR3. Germline CDR1 and CDR2: SGDLS and YYNGEE. Trimming removed 4 bases at V and 2 bases at J, with 18 bases between.

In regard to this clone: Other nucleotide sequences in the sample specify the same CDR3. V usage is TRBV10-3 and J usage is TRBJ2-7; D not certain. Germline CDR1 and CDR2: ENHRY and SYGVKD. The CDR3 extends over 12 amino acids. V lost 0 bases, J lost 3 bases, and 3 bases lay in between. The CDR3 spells CAISESGYEQYF. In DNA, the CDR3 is TGTGCCATCAGTGAGTCTGGCTACGAGCAGTACTTC.

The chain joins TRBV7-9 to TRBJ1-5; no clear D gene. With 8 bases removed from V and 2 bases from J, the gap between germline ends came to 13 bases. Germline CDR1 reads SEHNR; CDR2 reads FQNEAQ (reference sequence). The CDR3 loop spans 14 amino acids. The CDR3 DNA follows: TGTGCCAGCCAAGCTGAGGGAGGCAATCAGCCCCAGCATTTT. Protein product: CASQAEGGNQPQHF.

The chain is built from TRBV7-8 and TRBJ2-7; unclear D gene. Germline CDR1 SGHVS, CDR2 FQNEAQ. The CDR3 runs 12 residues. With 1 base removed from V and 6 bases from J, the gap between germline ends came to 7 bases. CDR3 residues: CASSLGGLEQYF. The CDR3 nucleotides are TGTGCCAGCAGCTTAGGAGGTCTCGAGCAGTACTTC.

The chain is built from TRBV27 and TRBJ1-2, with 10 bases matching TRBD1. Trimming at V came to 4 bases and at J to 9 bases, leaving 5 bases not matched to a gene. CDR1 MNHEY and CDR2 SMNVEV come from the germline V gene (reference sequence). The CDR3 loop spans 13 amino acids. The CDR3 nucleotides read TGTGCCAGCAGTTGGACAGGGGGGTCGCGCTACACCTTC. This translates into CASSWTGGSRYTF.

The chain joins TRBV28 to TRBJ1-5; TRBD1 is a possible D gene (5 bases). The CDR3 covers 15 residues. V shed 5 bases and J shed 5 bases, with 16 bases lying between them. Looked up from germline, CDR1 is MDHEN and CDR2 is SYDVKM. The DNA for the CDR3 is TGTGCCAGCAGTCTCGGGACCCCGCGGCATCAGCCCCAGCATTTT. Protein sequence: CASSLGTPRHQPQHF.

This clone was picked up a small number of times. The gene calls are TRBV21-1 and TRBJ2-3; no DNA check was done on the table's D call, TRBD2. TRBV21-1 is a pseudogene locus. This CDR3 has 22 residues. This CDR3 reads CASSKGGTSGKLVSAEGGTQYF. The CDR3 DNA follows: TGTGCCAGCAGCAAAGGTGGGACTAGCGGGAAGCTAGTTTCGGCTGAAGGAGGCACGCAGTATTTT.

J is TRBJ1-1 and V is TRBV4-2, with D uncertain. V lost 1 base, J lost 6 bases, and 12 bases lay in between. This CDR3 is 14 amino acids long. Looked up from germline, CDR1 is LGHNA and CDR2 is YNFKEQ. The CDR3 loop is CASSQVPGGAEAFF. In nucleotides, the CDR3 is TGTGCCAGCAGCCAAGTTCCGGGAGGCGCTGAAGCTTTCTTT.

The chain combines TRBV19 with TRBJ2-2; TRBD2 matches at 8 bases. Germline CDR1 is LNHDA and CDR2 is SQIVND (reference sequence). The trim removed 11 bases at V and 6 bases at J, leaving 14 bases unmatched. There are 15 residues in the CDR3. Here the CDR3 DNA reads TGTGCCTGTAATACCGGGACTAGTTTTGCCGGGGAGCTGTTTTTT. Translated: CACNTGTSFAGELFF. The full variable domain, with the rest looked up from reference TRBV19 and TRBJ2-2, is DGGITQSPKYLFRKEGQNVTLSCEQNLNHDAMYWYRQDPGQGLRLIYYSQIVNDFQKGDIAEGYSVSREKKESFPLTVTSAQKNPTAFYLCACNTGTSFAGELFFGEGSRLTVL.

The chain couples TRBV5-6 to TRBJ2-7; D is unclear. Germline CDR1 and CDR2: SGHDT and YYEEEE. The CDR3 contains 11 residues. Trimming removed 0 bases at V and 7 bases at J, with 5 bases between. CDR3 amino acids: CASSLAREQYF. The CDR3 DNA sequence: TGTGCCAGCAGCTTGGCCCGGGAGCAGTACTTC.

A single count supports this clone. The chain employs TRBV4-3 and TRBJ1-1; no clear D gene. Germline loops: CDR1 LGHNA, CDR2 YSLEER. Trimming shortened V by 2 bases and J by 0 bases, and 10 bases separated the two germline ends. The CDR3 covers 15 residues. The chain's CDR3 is CASSQRFGMNTEAFF. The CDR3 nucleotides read TGCGCCAGCAGCCAAAGGTTTGGGATGAACACTGAAGCTTTCTTT.

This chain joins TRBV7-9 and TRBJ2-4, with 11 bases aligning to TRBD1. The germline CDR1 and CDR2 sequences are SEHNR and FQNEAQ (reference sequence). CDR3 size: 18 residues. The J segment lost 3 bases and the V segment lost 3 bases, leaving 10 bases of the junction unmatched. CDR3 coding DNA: TGTGCCAGCAGCTTTGGGACAGGGGGGGTAATGGTCAAAAACATTCAGTACTTC. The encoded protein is CASSFGTGGVMVKNIQYF.

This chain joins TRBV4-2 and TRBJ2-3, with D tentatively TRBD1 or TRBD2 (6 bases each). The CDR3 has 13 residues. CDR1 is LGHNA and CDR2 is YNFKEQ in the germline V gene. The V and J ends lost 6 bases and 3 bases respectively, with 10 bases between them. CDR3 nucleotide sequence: TGTGCCAGCAGTGGGGGGCCAACAGATACGCAGTATTTT. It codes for CASSGGPTDTQYF.

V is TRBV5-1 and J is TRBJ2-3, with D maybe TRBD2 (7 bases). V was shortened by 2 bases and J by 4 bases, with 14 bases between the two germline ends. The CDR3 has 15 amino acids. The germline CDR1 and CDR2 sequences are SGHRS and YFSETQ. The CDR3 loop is CASSFGGAMSDTQYF. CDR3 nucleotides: TGCGCCAGCAGCTTTGGGGGGGCCATGTCAGATACGCAGTATTTT.

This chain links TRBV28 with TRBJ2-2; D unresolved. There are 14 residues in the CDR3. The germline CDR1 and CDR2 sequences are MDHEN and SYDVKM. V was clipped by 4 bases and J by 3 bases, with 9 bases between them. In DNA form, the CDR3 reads TGTGCCAGCAGTTCCGACTTCTACACCGGGGAGCTGTTTTTT. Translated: CASSSDFYTGELFF.

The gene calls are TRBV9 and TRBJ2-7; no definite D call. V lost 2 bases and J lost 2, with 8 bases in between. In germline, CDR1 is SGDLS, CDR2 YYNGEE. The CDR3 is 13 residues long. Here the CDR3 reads CASSVGITYEQYF. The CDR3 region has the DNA TGTGCCAGCAGCGTGGGCATAACCTACGAGCAGTACTTC.

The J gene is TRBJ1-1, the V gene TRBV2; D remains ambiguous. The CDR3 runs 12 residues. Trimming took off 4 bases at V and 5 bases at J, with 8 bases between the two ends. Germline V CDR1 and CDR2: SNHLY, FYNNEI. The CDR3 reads CASSGGFTEAFF. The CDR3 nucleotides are TGTGCCAGCAGTGGCGGATTTACTGAAGCTTTCTTT.

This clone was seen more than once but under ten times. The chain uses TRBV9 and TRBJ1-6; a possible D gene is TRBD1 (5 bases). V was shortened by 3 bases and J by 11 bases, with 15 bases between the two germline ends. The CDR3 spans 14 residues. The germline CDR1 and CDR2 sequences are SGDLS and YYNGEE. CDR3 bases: TGTGCCAGCAGCGAGATGGGGGAAAGGCCACCCCTCCACTTT. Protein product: CASSEMGERPPLHF.

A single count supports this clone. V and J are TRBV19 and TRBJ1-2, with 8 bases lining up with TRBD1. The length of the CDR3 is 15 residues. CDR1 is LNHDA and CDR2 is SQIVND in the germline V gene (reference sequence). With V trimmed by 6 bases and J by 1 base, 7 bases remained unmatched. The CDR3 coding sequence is TGTGCCAGTAGCGCCGGGACAGGAGATAACTATGGCTACACCTTC. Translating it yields CASSAGTGDNYGYTF.

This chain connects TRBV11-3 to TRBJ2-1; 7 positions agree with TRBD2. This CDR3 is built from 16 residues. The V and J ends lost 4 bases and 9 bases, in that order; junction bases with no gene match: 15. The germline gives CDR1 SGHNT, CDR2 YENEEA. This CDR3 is CASSSGLDSGVSEQFF. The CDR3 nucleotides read TGTGCCAGCAGCTCCGGACTAGATTCGGGAGTGAGTGAGCAGTTCTTC.

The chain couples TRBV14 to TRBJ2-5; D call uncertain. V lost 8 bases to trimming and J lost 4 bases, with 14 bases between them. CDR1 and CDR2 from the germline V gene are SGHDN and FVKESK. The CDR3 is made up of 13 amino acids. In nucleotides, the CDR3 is TGTGCCAGCCCCGGTCTGTGGCGAGAGACCCAGTACTTC. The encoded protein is CASPGLWRETQYF. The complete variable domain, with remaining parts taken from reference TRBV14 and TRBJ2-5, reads EAGVTQFPSHSVIEKGQTVTLRCDPISGHDNLYWYRRVMGKEIKFLLHFVKESKQDESGMPNNRFLAERTGGTYSTLKVQPAELEDSGVYFCASPGLWRETQYFGPGTRLLVL.

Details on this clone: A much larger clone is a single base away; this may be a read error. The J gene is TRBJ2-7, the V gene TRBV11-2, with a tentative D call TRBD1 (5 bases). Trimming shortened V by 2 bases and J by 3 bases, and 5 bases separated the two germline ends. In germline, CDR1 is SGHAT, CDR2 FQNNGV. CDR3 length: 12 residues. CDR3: CASSLQGYEQYF. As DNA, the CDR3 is TGTGCCAGCAGCTTACAGGGCTACGAGCAGTACTTC.

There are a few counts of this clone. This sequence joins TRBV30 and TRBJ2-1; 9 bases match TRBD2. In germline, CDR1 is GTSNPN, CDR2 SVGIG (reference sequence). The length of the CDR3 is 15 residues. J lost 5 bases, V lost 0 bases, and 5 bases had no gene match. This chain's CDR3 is CAWSVLAGVDNEQFF. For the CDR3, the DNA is TGTGCCTGGAGTGTTTTAGCGGGAGTTGACAATGAGCAGTTCTTC. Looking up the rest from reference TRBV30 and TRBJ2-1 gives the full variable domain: SQTIHQWPATLVQPVGSPLSLECTVEGTSNPNLYWYRQAAGRGLQLLFYSVGIGQISSEVPQNLSASRPQDRQFILSSKKLLLSDSGFYLCAWSVLAGVDNEQFFGPGTRLTVL.